A selection of T cell receptor beta chains follows, all from one sample in a study of T cells after yellow fever vaccination. TCRdb passed the 5' RACE reads through MiXCR, listing each CDR3 protein once. The table includes more than 35,000 distinct CDR3 sequences, roughly 7% detected once. The sequences come from CD8+ T cells not binding an NS4B(214-222) dextramer, sorted from PBMCs, collected 45 days after the yellow fever booster vaccination. The receptors here all came from a man aged 25 to 40 who received the YFV17D yellow fever vaccine. The conserved cysteine and the conserved F or W are not part of the CDR3 here. The D gene is left open where the match is weak.

j_call: TRBJ2-3; cdr3_length: 13; d_call: TRBD2; v_call: TRBV28; cdr3_aa: ASSFGTSGTDTQY
j_call: TRBJ2-7; cdr3_length: 11; d_call: -; v_call: TRBV15; cdr3_aa: ATSRDGVFEQY
j_call: TRBJ2-5; cdr3_length: 13; d_call: TRBD1; v_call: TRBV7-9; cdr3_aa: ASCLGTGDWETQY
j_call: TRBJ2-7; cdr3_length: 14; d_call: -; v_call: TRBV5-1; cdr3_aa: ASSSPQGGRTYEQY
j_call: TRBJ1-2; cdr3_length: 10; d_call: TRBD1; v_call: TRBV6-5; cdr3_aa: ATTDRVNGYT
j_call: TRBJ2-7; cdr3_length: 13; d_call: -; v_call: TRBV10-3; cdr3_aa: AISEVRQGTYEQY
j_call: TRBJ2-7; cdr3_length: 13; d_call: -; v_call: TRBV7-6; cdr3_aa: ASSPPEGRSYEQY
j_call: TRBJ2-5; cdr3_length: 13; d_call: -; v_call: TRBV11-2; cdr3_aa: ASSLIFGVKETQY
j_call: TRBJ2-2; cdr3_length: 14; d_call: -; v_call: TRBV4-2; cdr3_aa: AISQEHGAETGELF
j_call: TRBJ2-1; cdr3_length: 14; d_call: -; v_call: TRBV4-3; cdr3_aa: ASSQDQGGSYNEQF
j_call: TRBJ2-1; cdr3_length: 14; d_call: -; v_call: TRBV12-3/TRBV12-4; cdr3_aa: ASSPNGAGVNNEQF
j_call: TRBJ2-5; cdr3_length: 12; d_call: -; v_call: TRBV27; cdr3_aa: ASSSSGVGETQY
j_call: TRBJ2-7; cdr3_length: 12; d_call: -; v_call: TRBV20-1; cdr3_aa: SARDTASWDEQY
j_call: TRBJ1-4; cdr3_length: 16; d_call: TRBD1; v_call: TRBV6-5; cdr3_aa: ASSYSFLGQGETEKLF
j_call: TRBJ2-3; cdr3_length: 12; d_call: -; v_call: TRBV5-1; cdr3_aa: ASSLEDSTDTQY
j_call: TRBJ2-1; cdr3_length: 12; d_call: -; v_call: TRBV15; cdr3_aa: ATSMRGAYNEQF
j_call: TRBJ2-3; cdr3_length: 13; d_call: -; v_call: TRBV7-8; cdr3_aa: ASSSLGGGTDTQY
j_call: TRBJ2-7; cdr3_length: 13; d_call: -; v_call: TRBV4-1; cdr3_aa: ASSQVGGSSYEQY
j_call: TRBJ2-1; cdr3_length: 14; d_call: TRBD2; v_call: TRBV7-7; cdr3_aa: ASSPTVSGGYNEQF
j_call: TRBJ2-7; cdr3_length: 12; d_call: -; v_call: TRBV29-1; cdr3_aa: SVEEMGTSYEQY
j_call: TRBJ2-1; cdr3_length: 13; d_call: -; v_call: TRBV27; cdr3_aa: ASSFGLQAYNEQF
j_call: TRBJ2-7; cdr3_length: 10; d_call: -; v_call: TRBV20-1; cdr3_aa: SLEGQSYEQY
j_call: TRBJ2-7; cdr3_length: 12; d_call: -; v_call: TRBV15; cdr3_aa: ATSTEADTYEQY
j_call: TRBJ1-1; cdr3_length: 12; d_call: -; v_call: TRBV4-3; cdr3_aa: ASSQDRGNTEAF
j_call: TRBJ2-1; cdr3_length: 14; d_call: TRBD1; v_call: TRBV19; cdr3_aa: ASGGSGTGARSGQF
j_call: TRBJ2-1; cdr3_length: 10; d_call: -; v_call: TRBV9; cdr3_aa: ASSVGGSEQF
j_call: TRBJ2-2; cdr3_length: 9; d_call: -; v_call: TRBV19; cdr3_aa: ASSWTGELF
j_call: TRBJ1-4; cdr3_length: 11; d_call: -; v_call: TRBV20-1; cdr3_aa: SARGVADEKLF
j_call: TRBJ2-7; cdr3_length: 16; d_call: TRBD2; v_call: TRBV7-6; cdr3_aa: ASTSQPLTSGSMYEQY
j_call: TRBJ2-7; cdr3_length: 12; d_call: TRBD1; v_call: TRBV2; cdr3_aa: ASSLGQGPYEQY
j_call: TRBJ2-2; cdr3_length: 11; d_call: -; v_call: TRBV20-1; cdr3_aa: SARRQLTGELF
j_call: TRBJ2-7; cdr3_length: 12; d_call: -; v_call: TRBV15; cdr3_aa: ATSREGGMYEQY
j_call: TRBJ1-2; cdr3_length: 11; d_call: TRBD1; v_call: TRBV12-3/TRBV12-4; cdr3_aa: ASSFLGQGGYT
j_call: TRBJ2-1; cdr3_length: 18; d_call: -; v_call: TRBV20-1; cdr3_aa: SATPPTSNRLGASLNEQF
j_call: TRBJ2-3; cdr3_length: 14; d_call: TRBD2; v_call: TRBV4-3; cdr3_aa: ASSPIAGAGTDTQY
j_call: TRBJ2-1; cdr3_length: 14; d_call: -; v_call: TRBV15; cdr3_aa: ATSREGAGLAIEQF
j_call: TRBJ2-3; cdr3_length: 14; d_call: TRBD2; v_call: TRBV6-5; cdr3_aa: ASSPLAGVGTDTQY